Presented here are 29 T cell receptor beta chains from one specimen sequenced in a study of CXCR3-negative and CXCR3-positive naive CD8 T cells. Study-wide results and limits: CXCR3-positive naive cells had more hydrophobic TRB CDR3s than CXCR3-negative naive cells.

Libraries of TRB cDNA were made by 5' RACE and carried UMIs. TCRdb derives one entry per CDR3 protein from the 5' RACE reads, leaving out DNA. Its listing shows about 63,000 distinct CDR3 sequences. These receptors have no known antigen. The sample was naive CXCR3+ CD8+ T cells from blood. As to subset: CD45RO-CCR7+CD27+CD95- naive CD8+ T cells expressing CXCR3 (TNR3+). The origin of the receptors is a human donor in good health. Some clones in this sample may be carry-over from other donors' samples.

The V gene is TRBV29-1, the J gene TRBJ1-5; TCRdb picks TRBD1, but there is no DNA to check that call. Germline CDR1 and CDR2: SQVTM and ANQGSEA. This CDR3 contains 13 residues. The CDR3 loop is CSVGGARNQPQHF.

The chain carries TRBV29-1 and TRBJ2-1; TCRdb's D call, TRBD1, is unchecked because there is no DNA. The CDR3 extends over 12 amino acids. Germline V CDR1 and CDR2: SQVTM, ANQGSEA. CDR3 sequence reads: CSTDRRYNEQFF.

The J gene is TRBJ2-1, the V gene TRBV4-2; the TRBD2 assignment by TCRdb is unverifiable without DNA. The CDR3 sequence is 15 residues long. The germline V gene has CDR1 LGHNA and CDR2 YNFKEQ. This CDR3 reads CASSQVLADYNEQFF.

The chain carries TRBV27 and TRBJ2-7. The CDR3 has 13 amino acids. The germline V gene has CDR1 MNHEY and CDR2 SMNVEV (reference sequence). This CDR3 is CASGSEFPHEQYF.

The chain combines TRBV6-5 with TRBJ1-6. The CDR3 is 14 amino acids. Germline CDR1 MNHEY, CDR2 SVGAGI. The CDR3 reads CASSQDFYNSPLHF.

The chain's CDR3 is CSINYIGDEQYF. The chain carries TRBV29-1 and TRBJ2-7. This CDR3 comprises 12 residues. Germline-derived CDR1 and CDR2 are SQVTM and ANQGSEA.

The chain carries TRBV29-1 and TRBJ2-3. CDR3 length: 14 residues. Germline values: CDR1 SQVTM, CDR2 ANQGSEA. The CDR3 spells CSVEAPPSTDTQYF.

V and J are TRBV7-9 and TRBJ2-5; without DNA, the TCRdb call of TRBD2 cannot be checked. Germline lookup yields CDR1 SEHNR and CDR2 FQNEAQ (reference sequence). CDR3 size: 14 residues. The CDR3 loop is CASSLVEEGETQYF.

V gene TRBV6-5 combines with J gene TRBJ2-1; TCRdb reports TRBD1, a call that lacks DNA to check it against. Germline CDR1 is MNHEY and CDR2 is SVGAGI. The CDR3 has 11 amino acids. This CDR3 is CASRFRQLEFF.

This clonotype is classed as medium-sized by frequency. This chain uses TRBV29-1 with TRBJ2-7; TCRdb gives TRBD1 as the D gene, but with no DNA this cannot be confirmed. CDR3 length: 13 amino acids. The germline V gene encodes CDR1 SQVTM and CDR2 ANQGSEA. CDR3 in amino acids: CSVDGQSSYEQYF.

This sequence joins TRBV4-1 and TRBJ1-2; there is no DNA to check the TCRdb D call of TRBD1. Germline V gene sequence: CDR1 MGHRA, CDR2 YSYEKL. This CDR3 has 14 residues. The CDR3 sequence: CASSQDPGGYGYTF.

The chain carries TRBV3-1 and TRBJ2-5; TCRdb's assignment of TRBD1 cannot be checked, as there is no DNA. In germline, CDR1 is LGHDT, CDR2 YNNKEL (reference sequence). The CDR3 has 14 amino acids. The CDR3 sequence is CASSPRTGEETQYF.

This chain's CDR3 is CASQQEGTSYNEQFF. This sequence joins TRBV5-4 and TRBJ2-1; the TRBD2 assignment by TCRdb is unverifiable without DNA. CDR3 length: 15 residues. Per germline, CDR1 SGHNT and CDR2 YYREEE (reference sequence).

The V call is TRBV4-1, the J call TRBJ2-7; without DNA, the TCRdb call of TRBD1 cannot be checked. CDR3 length: 16 amino acids. CDR1 is MGHRA, CDR2 YSYEKL, per germline. The CDR3: CASSQDPTGVSYEQYF.

The chain combines TRBV7-9 with TRBJ2-5; TCRdb proposes TRBD2, but this gene call is untestable without DNA. The CDR3 is 17 amino acids. CDR1 is SEHNR and CDR2 is FQNEAQ in the germline V gene (reference sequence). CDR3 residues: CASSLWEPAGFQETQYF.

This rearrangement joins TRBV15 to TRBJ2-3; TCRdb lists TRBD2, though no DNA is available to test this call. The CDR3 is made up of 17 amino acids. Germline V gives CDR1 LNHNV, CDR2 YYDKDF (reference sequence). The CDR3 loop reads CATSRFGLAGTEDTQYF.

The J gene is TRBJ1-1, the V gene TRBV4-3. The CDR3 is made up of 15 amino acids. Germline CDR1 reads LGHNA; CDR2 reads YSLEER. CDR3 sequence reads: CASSQDRGMNTEAFF.

This chain joins TRBV2 and TRBJ2-7. Per germline, CDR1 SNHLY and CDR2 FYNNEI. The CDR3 totals 12 residues. CDR3 sequence: CASSVSVHEQYF.

CDR3 loop: CASSQDRGITEAFF. The chain is built from TRBV14 and TRBJ1-1; the TRBD1 assignment by TCRdb is unverifiable without DNA. From germline, CDR1 is SGHDN and CDR2 FVKESK. The CDR3 spans 14 residues.

The chain combines TRBV15 with TRBJ1-4; TCRdb picks TRBD1, but there is no DNA to check that call. CDR1 is LNHNV, CDR2 YYDKDF, per germline (reference sequence). The CDR3 is made up of 14 amino acids. The CDR3 reads CATSIGRGNEKLFF.

The CDR3: CASSLYSLFGTSSFYLNTEAFF. The chain combines TRBV11-3 with TRBJ1-1. Germline V gives CDR1 SGHNT, CDR2 YENEEA. CDR3 size: 22 residues.

This chain links TRBV4-2 with TRBJ2-1; the D call from TCRdb, TRBD1, cannot be confirmed without DNA. Germline V gives CDR1 LGHNA, CDR2 YNFKEQ. CDR3 length: 14 residues. CDR3 in amino acids: CASTYLGQTNEQFF.

The J gene is TRBJ2-7, the V gene TRBV28. Germline CDR1 MDHEN, CDR2 SYDVKM. This CDR3 has 13 amino acids. The CDR3: CASRGRGTYEQYF. Full variable domain (missing parts from reference TRBV28 and TRBJ2-7): DVKVTQSSRYLVKRTGEKVFLECVQDMDHENMFWYRQDPGLGLRLIYFSYDVKMKEKGDIPEGYSVSREKKERFSLILESASTNQTSMYLCASRGRGTYEQYFGPGTRLTVT.

V and J are TRBV5-1 and TRBJ1-6. The CDR3 runs to 14 residues. Germline lookup yields CDR1 SGHRS and CDR2 YFSETQ. CDR3 residues: CASSSDRGGSPLHF.

The chain couples TRBV28 to TRBJ2-5; TCRdb names TRBD2, which stays unverified in the absence of DNA. The CDR3 runs to 18 residues. CDR1 MDHEN and CDR2 SYDVKM come from the germline V gene. The CDR3 here is CASSFLGLAGLYQETQYF. Together with reference TRBV28 and TRBJ2-5, the CDR3 gives the full variable domain: DVKVTQSSRYLVKRTGEKVFLECVQDMDHENMFWYRQDPGLGLRLIYFSYDVKMKEKGDIPEGYSVSREKKERFSLILESASTNQTSMYLCASSFLGLAGLYQETQYFGPGTRLLVL.

The chain is built from TRBV19 and TRBJ1-5; checking the TCRdb D call of TRBD1 is not possible without DNA. Germline V gives CDR1 LNHDA, CDR2 SQIVND (reference sequence). This CDR3 region has 14 residues. CDR3 sequence reads: CASSIVGAEPPQHF.

The chain couples TRBV12-5 to TRBJ2-5; checking the TCRdb D call of TRBD1 is not possible without DNA. The CDR3 has 15 amino acids. Germline CDR1 is LGHNT and CDR2 is FRNRAP. The CDR3 loop is CASGTGQPYQETQYF.

The chain has TRBV29-1 and TRBJ2-1; the TRBD2 assignment by TCRdb is unverifiable without DNA. The germline CDR1 and CDR2 sequences are SQVTM and ANQGSEA. This CDR3 has 16 amino acids. The CDR3 reads CSVEGWPSGRYNEQFF.

This chain uses TRBV5-6 with TRBJ1-6; the D call of TRBD1 rests on TCRdb alone, since no DNA is present to check it. The length of the CDR3 is 18 residues. The germline gives CDR1 SGHDT, CDR2 YYEEEE. The chain's CDR3 is CASSLKSMGTGRNSPLHF.